This T cell receptor (beta chain) is from a study of T cells in Graves' hyperthyroidism and ophthalmopathy. As concerns this clonotype: Its antigen remains unidentified.

Trimming took 4 bases from V and 6 from J, leaving 13 bases between them. Germline V gene sequence: CDR1 LNHNV, CDR2 YYDKDF (reference sequence). The CDR3 length is 13 residues. Diagnosis rested on symptoms, serum thyroxine and TRAb, thyroid ultrasound, and orbital computed tomography. Study-wide points: The model foresaw ophthalmopathy a median roughly 6.3 months prior to onset. Among thyroid clonotypes expanded above 0.001, most also appeared in blood.

Amplification targeted TCR beta CDR3 regions from RNA transcripts. With the HTBI primer set, the TCR CDR3 went through a first round of RT-PCR. Via MiXCR, TCRdb re-called the multiplex PCR reads, giving one row per CDR3 protein. The sample contains about 510,000 distinct CDR3 sequences, 35% to 50% of which appear only once. The sequence came from an adult woman with Graves' disease, either hyperthyroidism or ophthalmopathy (not recorded which). Sequencing was done on a sample of peripheral blood or thyroid tissue (not recorded which). The chain has TRBV15 and TRBJ2-7, with D perhaps matching TRBD1 (5 bases). In DNA form, the CDR3 reads TGTGCCACCAGCAAAGGGGAAAATAGCGAGCAGTACTTC. Protein sequence: CATSKGENSEQYF.